Shown below are 7 T cell receptor beta chains from a single sample sequenced in a study of cytomegalovirus exposure and HLA in healthy donors. PCR amplification relied on 60 Vbeta primers (plus 13 Jbeta primers). Only in-frame clones appear in the TCRdb table, and some are missing; sequencing was by immunoSEQ multiplex PCR. The sample contains roughly 140,000 clones, approximately 81% of which appear only once. Sequencing was performed on PBMCs. The receptors were gathered from a man between 18 and 29 years old in good health and CMV-seronegative.

This sequence joins TRBV28 and TRBJ2-7, with 9 positions matching TRBD2. Losses at the gene ends were 3 bases for V and 0 bases for J; bases not matched to a gene: 6. The CDR3 runs to 16 residues. The germline CDR1 and CDR2 sequences are MDHEN and SYDVKM. CDR3 residues: CASSFLAGGPSYEQYF. The CDR3 DNA reads as TGTGCCAGCAGTTTTCTGGCGGGAGGGCCCTCCTACGAGCAGTACTTC.

The rearrangement uses TRBV4-3 and TRBJ2-5, with D perhaps TRBD2 (6 bases). The end of the DNA fits TRBJ2-7 better, so the J call may be wrong. This CDR3 comprises 15 residues. Per germline, CDR1 LGHNA and CDR2 YSLEER. CDR3 loop: CASSQVAGSSYEQYF. CDR3 in DNA: TGCGCCAGCAGCCAAGTGGCGGGGAGCTCCTACGAGCAGTACTTC.

V is TRBV19 and J is TRBJ1-5; 7 positions agree with TRBD1. CDR3 length equals 14 residues. The germline CDR1 and CDR2 sequences are LNHDA and SQIVND (reference sequence). V lost 3 bases, J lost 5 bases, and 4 bases stayed unmatched. The chain's CDR3 is CASSIQGGYQPQHF. The CDR3 DNA follows: TGTGCCAGTAGTATCCAGGGGGGATATCAGCCCCAGCATTTT.

This clone was seen a handful of times. The genes are TRBV29-1 and TRBJ2-3; D may be TRBD2 (7 bases). Germline V gene lookup returns CDR1 SQVTM and CDR2 ANQGSEA. The germline V and J ends were trimmed by 0 bases and 4 bases, with 14 bases remaining between them. This CDR3 has 15 residues. CDR3 nucleotide sequence: TGCAGCGTTGAAGAGGGGGGGGCAAGGGCAGATACGCAGTATTTT. This sequence encodes CSVEEGGARADTQYF.

The J gene is TRBJ1-2, the V gene TRBV7-9; 7 bases line up with TRBD1. The trim removed 1 base at V and 5 bases at J, leaving 1 base unmatched. The CDR3 is 13 residues long. CDR1 and CDR2 from the germline V gene are SEHNR and FQNEAQ (reference sequence). The CDR3 DNA sequence: TGTGCCAGCAGCTTAGAGGGGGCGTATGGCTACACCTTC. Encoded protein: CASSLEGAYGYTF.

The chain recombines TRBV7-8 with TRBJ2-1; the D gene is possibly TRBD2 (6 bases). Trimming took 3 bases from V and 5 from J, leaving 14 bases between them. This CDR3 is built from 15 residues. Per the germline V gene, CDR1 is SGHVS and CDR2 is FQNEAQ. The CDR3: CASSFRLATNNEQFF. DNA for the CDR3: TGTGCCAGCAGCTTTAGGCTAGCGACCAACAATGAGCAGTTCTTC. Based on the CDR3 plus reference TRBV7-8 and TRBJ2-1, the full variable domain is GAGVSQSPRYKVAKRGQDVALRCDPISGHVSLFWYQQALGQGPEFLTYFQNEAQLDKSGLPSDRFFAERPEGSVSTLKIQRTQQEDSAVYLCASSFRLATNNEQFFGPGTRLTVL.

This clone was counted a few times. The chain carries TRBV4-1 and TRBJ1-3, with a weak D call TRBD1 (6 bases). Trimming stripped 1 base from V and 4 bases from J, with 14 bases between. Germline values: CDR1 MGHRA, CDR2 YSYEKL. The CDR3 is 16 residues long. Here the CDR3 DNA reads TGCGCCAGCAGCCAAGGCAAATTTGGGGGCGGAAACACCATATATTTT. Protein product: CASSQGKFGGGNTIYF.